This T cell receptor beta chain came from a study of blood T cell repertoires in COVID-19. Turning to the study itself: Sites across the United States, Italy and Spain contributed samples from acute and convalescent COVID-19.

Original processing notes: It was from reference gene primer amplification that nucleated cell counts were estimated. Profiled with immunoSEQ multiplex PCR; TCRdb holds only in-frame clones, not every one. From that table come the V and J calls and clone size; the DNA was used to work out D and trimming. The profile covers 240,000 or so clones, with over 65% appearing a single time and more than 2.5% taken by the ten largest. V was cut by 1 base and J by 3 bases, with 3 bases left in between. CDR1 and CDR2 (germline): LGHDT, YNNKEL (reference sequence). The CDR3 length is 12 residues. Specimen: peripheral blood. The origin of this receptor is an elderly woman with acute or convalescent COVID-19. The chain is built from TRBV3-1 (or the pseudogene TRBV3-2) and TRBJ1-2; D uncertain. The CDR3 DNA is TGTGCCAGCAGCCAAGCCTACTATGGCTACACCTTC. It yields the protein CASSQAYYGYTF.